This record concerns one T cell receptor beta chain sequence. The antigen is unknown. Investigators spread the genomic DNA of each subset evenly over several immunoSEQ plates. Sequencing used immunoSEQ multiplex PCR; TCRdb keeps in-frame clones, though not all of them. Seen here are about 1.1 million clones, approximately 80% observed once, and the top ten hold 0.5% to 0.65%. CDR3 size: 16 residues. Trimming removed 5 bases from V and 0 bases from J, with 14 bases in between. The germline V gene has CDR1 LNHDA and CDR2 SQIVND (reference sequence). The authors divided CD4+ cells into CD45RA+ naive and CD45RA-negative memory subsets. This specimen comes from a study of shared clonotypes between healthy human individuals. Study results and limitations: Blood was the sole source, and tissue repertoires probably differ. Among non-shared clonotypes, generation probabilities were lower than among those shared by all four donors.

V usage is TRBV19 and J usage is TRBJ1-5; maybe TRBD1 (5 bases). Sequencing was done on a sample of memory CD4+ T cells from PBMCs. Subset noted: CD45RA-negative fraction. This clonotype originated in a man younger than 30 in good health. Some clones in this sample may be carry-over from other donors' samples. CDR3 coding DNA: TGTGCCAGTAGTCGAGCGACGGGGGGTAGCAATCAGCCCCAGCATTTT. It yields the protein CASSRATGGSNQPQHF.